This note documents a single T cell receptor (beta chain) sequence. In the original workflow: For nucleated cells, counts were estimated from reference gene primer amplification. Sequencing used immunoSEQ multiplex PCR; TCRdb keeps in-frame clones, though not all of them. From that table come the V and J calls and clone size; the DNA was used to work out D and trimming. The table lists some 110,000 clones, approximately 79% of them singletons, with 2% to 3% in the top ten. The data are from a study of blood T cell repertoires in COVID-19. The trim removed 7 bases at V and 0 bases at J, leaving 3 bases unmatched. In germline, CDR1 is MNHEY, CDR2 SVGAGI. The length of the CDR3 is 15 residues.

This sequence originates from a man in his forties or fifties with acute or convalescent COVID-19. V usage is TRBV6-5 and J usage is TRBJ2-6; TRBD1 matches at 7 bases. The sample consisted of peripheral blood. In DNA, the CDR3 is TGTGCCAGCAAGCAGGGGGTCTCTGGGGCCAACGTCCTGACTTTC. Translation gives CASKQGVSGANVLTF.